This T cell receptor beta chain appears in the sequencing data of a study of regulatory T cells in long-lasting Graves disease. Study-wide context: Newly diagnosed Graves' patients took antithyroid drugs under 3 months.

Specified time point: newly diagnosed GD, antithyroid drugs for less than 3 months. RNA isolated from PBMCs was used to make the TCR library. The study, taken as a whole, reports: Fewer public clonotypes were shared by new patients (around 960) than by persistent patients (about 2,500).

The ends were cut back, 4 bases at V and 10 bases at J, with 19 bases in the middle. The CDR3 is 15 amino acids. Sequencing libraries for TCR beta were prepared with iRepertoire HTBI primers and Arm-PCR of CDR3 regions. TCRdb reanalysed the multiplex PCR reads using MiXCR and keeps one entry per CDR3 protein. The sample includes around 500,000 distinct CDR3 sequences, about 15% of them seen just once. Points on this clonotype: Its antigen is as yet unknown.

These data were also filed under a second study, of T cells in Graves' hyperthyroidism and ophthalmopathy. That source adds: Researchers found most expanded thyroid clonotypes above 0.001 in blood as well. The model anticipated ophthalmopathy a median approximately 6.6 months pre-onset.

The source is a woman aged 35-60 years with Graves disease. This chain joins TRBV12-3 or TRBV12-4 and TRBJ1-4, with a weak D call TRBD1 (5 bases). Sequenced material: peripheral blood mononuclear cells (PBMCs), taken at new diagnosis, from a patient treated with antithyroid drugs. The CDR3 spells CASSSRDPGPGKLFF. The CDR3 bases are TGTGCCAGCAGTTCCCGGGACCCCGGGCCGGGAAAACTGTTTTTT.